A single sample is the source of the 8 T cell receptor beta chains below, sequenced in a study of blood T cell repertoires in COVID-19. The table came from immunoSEQ multiplex PCR; TCRdb's copy has only in-frame clones and leaves some out. Among a few hundred thousand clones listed, around nine tenths were seen once. The sequencing input was peripheral blood. The receptors come from a woman in her 70s with COVID-19, enrolled during active disease.

The chain employs TRBV6-5 and TRBJ1-2, with D possibly matching TRBD1 (6 bases). Germline lookup yields CDR1 MNHEY and CDR2 SVGAGI. V was pared by 3 bases and J by 7 bases, with 9 bases between. The CDR3 length is 12 residues. CDR3 in amino acids: CASSYNRAGYTF. In DNA form, the CDR3 reads TGTGCCAGCAGTTATAACAGGGCTGGCTACACCTTC.

The CDR3 here is CASSQDRKRDFTDTQYF. The CDR3 nucleotides are TGCGCCAGCAGCCAAGATCGGAAGCGGGACTTCACAGATACGCAGTATTTT. The gene calls are TRBV4-3 and TRBJ2-3; 7 nucleotides match TRBD2. From germline, CDR1 is LGHNA and CDR2 YSLEER. The CDR3 has 17 amino acids. V lost 0 bases, J lost 2 bases, and 8 bases stayed unmatched.

The V call is TRBV30, the J call TRBJ1-3; no reliable D call. Germline V lookup: CDR1 GTSNPN, CDR2 SVGIG (reference sequence). Trimming removed 0 bases at V and 9 bases at J, with 6 bases between. The CDR3 is made up of 11 amino acids. The CDR3 spells CAWSVGGTIYF. CDR3 coding DNA: TGTGCCTGGAGTGTAGGAGGCACCATATATTTT.

DNA for the CDR3: TGTGCCACCAGTGATCTCAAGCGGGGGGGCACAGATACGCAGTATTTT. Its protein is CATSDLKRGGTDTQYF. The gene calls are TRBV24-1 and TRBJ2-3, with 9 bases matching TRBD2. Looked up from germline, CDR1 is KGHDR and CDR2 is SFDVKD. The CDR3 contains 16 residues. Losses at the gene ends were 3 bases for V and 1 base for J; bases not matched to a gene: 4.

The J gene is TRBJ1-3, the V gene TRBV5-1; no reliable D call. With 0 bases removed from V and 0 bases from J, the gap between germline ends came to 7 bases. Germline V gene lookup returns CDR1 SGHRS and CDR2 YFSETQ. The CDR3 spans 15 residues. The DNA for the CDR3 is TGCGCCAGCAGCTTGGCAGGTTACTCTGGAAACACCATATATTTT. Protein sequence: CASSLAGYSGNTIYF. The variable domain in full, with the rest retrieved from reference TRBV5-1 and TRBJ1-3, is KAGVTQTPRYLIKTRGQQVTLSCSPISGHRSVSWYQQTPGQGLQFLFEYFSETQRNKGNFPGRFSGRQFSNSRSEMNVSTLELGDSALYLCASSLAGYSGNTIYFGEGSWLTVV.

The J gene is TRBJ1-2, the V gene TRBV30, with a tentative D call TRBD1 (5 bases). CDR1 and CDR2 (germline): GTSNPN, SVGIG (reference sequence). The CDR3 extends over 12 amino acids. The germline V and J ends were trimmed by 1 base and 5 bases, with 8 bases remaining between them. CDR3 bases: TGTGCCTGGAGTGGACAGAGATATGGCTACACCTTC. This gives the protein CAWSGQRYGYTF.

The V call is TRBV3-1 (or the pseudogene TRBV3-2), the J call TRBJ1-2, with 7 positions matching TRBD1. Germline-derived CDR1 and CDR2 are LGHDT and YNNKEL (reference sequence). CDR3 length: 16 amino acids. Unmatched junction bases numbered 13, after V lost 5 bases and J lost 4 bases. CDR3 nucleotides: TGTGCCAGCAGCGATGCCGTCCAGGGGGGAGGCTATGGCTACACCTTC. Protein sequence: CASSDAVQGGGYGYTF.

The chain combines TRBV5-6 with TRBJ1-2; D is ambiguous. Trimming took off 0 bases at V and 0 bases at J, with 6 bases between the two ends. CDR1 is SGHDT, CDR2 YYEEEE, per germline. The CDR3 covers 14 residues. CDR3 amino acids: CASSLATANYGYTF. Written as DNA, the CDR3 is TGTGCCAGCAGCTTGGCCACTGCTAACTATGGCTACACCTTC.